This paragraph covers one T cell receptor beta chain sequence. This clone showed up just once. The antigen it binds to is not known. No per-base quality is available; no much larger clone lies one base away. For sequencing of the TCRbeta CDR3 region, genomic DNA was extracted from the sorted cells. The immunoSEQ Assay was used to sequence the TCRbeta CDR3 regions. Not all clones reach the TCRdb copy of this immuneACCESS table, which keeps in-frame sequences only. Checked studies attribute under half of the gap to unresolved V genes and leave the rest unexplained. Present in this sample are about 60,000 clones, about 89% of which were seen just once. The ten most abundant clones make up about 14% of the sample. The trial excluded patients who had a history of autoimmune disease or who were on systemic immunosuppression. Peripheral blood for TCR sequencing was collected from all dose cohorts at baseline, on cycle 4 day 1, and on cycle 7 day 1. The samples were drawn from a first-in-human, open-label, multicenter phase I dose-escalation trial of ivuxolimab. The trial enrolled adults with locally advanced or metastatic head and neck squamous cell, hepatocellular, melanoma or renal cell carcinoma. CD4+ and CD8+ T cells were sorted separately from peripheral blood before TCR sequencing.

These data belong to a study of OX40 agonist ivuxolimab in advanced cancers. Notes on the research overall: Ivuxolimab, which targeted the costimulatory receptor OX40 (CD134), was an agonistic, fully human IgG2 monoclonal antibody. Patients were allowed to have had prior anti-PD-1, anti-PD-L1 or anti-CTLA-4 therapy, and 30% to 40% of the dose-escalation patients had been treated with checkpoint inhibitors. The monotherapy dose-escalation portion (N ≈ 56 patients) of the phase I ivuxolimab trial is reported in the paper. A male proportion of around 80% and a mean age of roughly 55 years, ranging from roughly 23 to 90, were recorded for the dose-escalation cohort. Of the approximately 53 patients in dose escalation, 19 had hepatocellular carcinoma, roughly 15 had melanoma, 9 had renal cell carcinoma and 9 had head and neck cancer. Partial responses occurred in three dose-escalation patients, of whom one had hepatocellular carcinoma and two had cutaneous melanoma. Intravenous ivuxolimab was administered to patients every 2 weeks at six dose levels: 0.01, 0.1, 0.3, 1.5, 3 and 10 mg/kg. The point of sequencing TCRbeta in the periphery was to test whether ivuxolimab changed TCR sequence diversity and drove clonal T-cell expansion. General findings and caveats noted by the study authors: After ivuxolimab, CD8+ T cells had more expanded clones than CD4+ T cells on average. Low levels of normalized T-cell clonal expansion were also seen in some patients who did not respond. The antigen specificity of the clonally expanded peripheral T cells was not determined. In the 0.1-3.0 mg/kg groups, partial responders had among the lowest normalized peripheral clonal expansion, particularly in CD8+ T cells. Clonal expansion of both CD4+ and CD8+ blood T cells was observed from baseline to week 6 at doses 0.1 to 3.0 mg/kg.

Germline trimming amounts to 5 bases on V and 0 bases on J, with 4 as the count of junction bases outside the gene matches. Including cysteine and phenylalanine, the CDR3 has 15 amino acids. The kept DNA is CDR3 alone, 45 bases in frame from the first base. Via the germline V gene, CDR1 is SGHRS and CDR2 YFSETQ. The sequence links TRBV5-1 to TRBJ2-3; the central 9 bases match TRBD2. The sequence came from an adult with an advanced solid tumor such as melanoma, head and neck, liver or kidney cancer. The source material was CD4+ or CD8+ T cells sorted from blood, sampled in a trial of the OX40 agonist ivuxolimab. The CDR3 in this case is CASRSSGASTDTQYF. DNA sequence: TGCGCCAGCAGGTCTAGCGGGGCTAGCACAGATACGCAGTATTTT.